Shown below are 28 T cell receptor beta chains from a single sample sequenced in a study of response to subunit inactivated influenza vaccine. MiXCR was run by TCRdb on the RT-PCR reads, yielding one entry per CDR3 protein. Altogether roughly 710,000 distinct CDR3 sequences are present, around 15% being singletons, with the ten largest covering 7.5% to 9%. Sequences were derived from PBMCs from blood, sampled approximately 15 days before vaccination. These receptor sequences come from a man aged 45-60 years who received an inactivated influenza vaccine.

The chain uses TRBV20-1 and TRBJ1-2, with D possibly TRBD1 on 6 matching bases. This CDR3 is built from 14 residues. V lost 4 bases to trimming and J lost 4 bases, with 16 bases between them. In germline, CDR1 is DFQATT, CDR2 SNEGSKA (reference sequence). The CDR3 sequence is CSATQGFGAYGYTF. DNA for the CDR3: TGCAGTGCTACACAGGGATTTGGGGCCTATGGCTACACCTTC.

This clonotype was seen more than once but under ten times. V usage is TRBV3-1 and J usage is TRBJ2-7; 7 bases are a match to TRBD1. J gave up 4 bases and V 4 bases, and 7 bases lay outside the gene matches. CDR3 length: 14 residues. CDR1 and CDR2 (germline): LGHDT, YNNKEL (reference sequence). The CDR3 DNA sequence: TGTGCCAGCAGCCCTCGAGGGGGCTGGTACGAGCAGTACTTC. Translated, it gives CASSPRGGWYEQYF.

The chain has TRBV7-9 and TRBJ2-7; a weak D match, TRBD1 (5 bases). Between the trimmed V and J ends, which lost 0 bases and 0 bases, there was a span of 12 bases. The germline CDR1 and CDR2 sequences are SEHNR and FQNEAQ (reference sequence). The CDR3 has 16 amino acids. Here the CDR3 DNA reads TGTGCCAGCAGCTTAGCGTCAGGGTATCGCTCCTACGAGCAGTACTTC. This sequence encodes CASSLASGYRSYEQYF.

As DNA, the CDR3 is TGTGCCAGCAGCCAAAACCCGACAGGGAGAAAGTACAATGAGCAGTTCTTC. Translated: CASSQNPTGRKYNEQFF. The chain combines TRBV9 with TRBJ2-1, with 7 bases identical to TRBD1. The ends lost 4 bases at V and 4 bases at J; junction bases unmatched: 14. The CDR3 has 17 residues. Per germline, CDR1 SGDLS and CDR2 YYNGEE. Drawing the rest from reference TRBV9 and TRBJ2-1, the complete variable domain is DSGVTQTPKHLITATGQRVTLRCSPRSGDLSVYWYQQSLDQGLQFLIQYYNGEERAKGNILERFSAQQFPDLHSELNLSSLELGDSALYFCASSQNPTGRKYNEQFFGPGTRLTVL.

The chain employs TRBV11-2 and TRBJ1-5, with D unresolved. V lost 1 base to trimming and J lost 3 bases, with 10 bases between them. This CDR3 region has 15 residues. The germline V gene encodes CDR1 SGHAT and CDR2 FQNNGV. CDR3 bases: TGTGCCAGCAGCTTAGTAGGGTCTCCCAATCAGCCCCAGCATTTT. As protein: CASSLVGSPNQPQHF.

V gene TRBV20-1 combines with J gene TRBJ2-1; D remains ambiguous. The germline V and J ends were trimmed by 5 bases and 4 bases, with 12 bases remaining between them. From germline, CDR1 is DFQATT and CDR2 SNEGSKA (reference sequence). The CDR3 is 13 amino acids. CDR3 residues: CSAPTSQYNEQFF. The CDR3 DNA sequence: TGCAGTGCTCCTACTTCCCAATACAATGAGCAGTTCTTC.

The CDR3 protein is CASSGLRRELFF. The CDR3 DNA is TGCGCCAGCAGCGGACTGCGAAGGGAGCTGTTTTTT. The J gene is TRBJ2-2, the V gene TRBV10-2; D possibly corresponds to TRBD2 (5 bases). This CDR3 is built from 12 residues. Germline V gene sequence: CDR1 WSHSY, CDR2 SAAADI. Trimming took 6 bases from V and 9 from J, leaving 11 bases between them.

CDR3 DNA sequence: TGTGCCAGCAGCTTAGTGAGGGGTCTGACCTACGAGCAGTACTTC. It encodes CASSLVRGLTYEQYF. The rearrangement uses TRBV7-2 and TRBJ2-7; TRBD1 or TRBD2 may be the D gene (5 bases each). Deletions cut 1 base from V and 2 bases from J, with 12 bases between. Germline CDR1 reads SGHTA; CDR2 reads FQGNSA. The CDR3 length is 15 residues.

This chain uses TRBV12-3 or TRBV12-4 with TRBJ2-1, with 8 bases identical to TRBD1. This CDR3 region has 15 residues. V lost 3 bases and J lost 7; bases outside the gene matches: 8. CDR3 sequence: CASSLGRGRANEQFF. DNA of the CDR3: TGTGCCAGCAGTTTGGGCAGGGGGCGTGCGAATGAGCAGTTCTTC.

The table lists this clonotype with many counts. The gene calls are TRBV5-1 and TRBJ2-5, with 9 bases aligning to TRBD1. CDR1 and CDR2 (germline): SGHRS, YFSETQ. This CDR3 contains 15 residues. Trimming cost V 4 bases and J 7 bases; bases outside gene matches: 11. CDR3 coding DNA: TGCGCCAGCAGCCCGGGGGACAGGGATGTAGCGACCCAGTACTTC. It is translated as CASSPGDRDVATQYF. The full variable domain, completed using reference TRBV5-1 and TRBJ2-5, is KAGVTQTPRYLIKTRGQQVTLSCSPISGHRSVSWYQQTPGQGLQFLFEYFSETQRNKGNFPGRFSGRQFSNSRSEMNVSTLELGDSALYLCASSPGDRDVATQYFGPGTRLLVL.

In this sample, this clonotype turned up a few times. This chain joins TRBV11-2 and TRBJ2-4, with 11 bases that match TRBD1. Looked up from germline, CDR1 is SGHAT and CDR2 is FQNNGV. This CDR3 has 17 residues. The V segment lost 3 bases and the J segment 2 bases; nucleotides outside the gene matches: 6. CDR3 sequence: CASSFVGQGAPKNIQYF. DNA of the CDR3: TGTGCCAGCAGCTTCGTTGGACAGGGGGCACCCAAAAACATTCAGTACTTC.

This clonotype was found a few times. The J gene is TRBJ2-1, the V gene TRBV23-1; TRBD2 might be the D (6 bases). TRBV23-1 is flagged as an ORF with uncertain function. The CDR3 covers 15 residues. CDR3 in DNA: TGCGCTACACCGGGGGTCGGGAGCTCCTACAATGAGCAGTTCTTC. Translated, it gives CATPGVGSSYNEQFF.

The chain couples TRBV5-1 to TRBJ2-2, with no clear D. Germline values: CDR1 SGHRS, CDR2 YFSETQ. The V and J ends lost 0 bases and 7 bases respectively, with 10 bases between them. This CDR3 spans 14 amino acids. The CDR3 is CASSLEAGFGELFF. DNA for the CDR3: TGCGCCAGCAGCTTGGAAGCCGGTTTCGGGGAGCTGTTTTTT.

The gene calls are TRBV27 and TRBJ2-7, with 7 bases fitting TRBD1. Germline CDR1 and CDR2: MNHEY and SMNVEV (reference sequence). V shed 6 bases and J 0 bases; nucleotides not matched to a gene: 8. The CDR3 is made up of 15 amino acids. CDR3 bases: TGTGCCAGCAGGACAATACAGGGGAGCTCCTACGAGCAGTACTTC. It codes for CASRTIQGSSYEQYF.

This sequence joins TRBV27 and TRBJ2-1; perhaps TRBD2 as D (6 bases). From germline, CDR1 is MNHEY and CDR2 SMNVEV (reference sequence). V lost 5 bases, J lost 10 bases, and 15 bases lay in between. The CDR3 contains 13 residues. The CDR3 DNA reads TGTGCCAGCAGTCCGATCGGGGGTTTGGAGCAGTTCTTC. Translated, it gives CASSPIGGLEQFF.

The rearrangement links TRBV12-3 or TRBV12-4 to TRBJ2-1; D is tentatively TRBD1 or TRBD2 (5 bases each). The CDR3 contains 16 residues. Trimming left V 2 bases short and J 0 bases short, with 11 bases between. This CDR3 is CASSLYGTSSYNEQFF. CDR3 nucleotide sequence: TGTGCCAGCAGTTTATACGGGACGAGCTCCTACAATGAGCAGTTCTTC.

The CDR3: CASSLGSSGAYTQYF. As DNA, the CDR3 is TGTGCCAGCAGCTTGGGGTCTAGCGGGGCGTATACGCAGTATTTT. This sequence joins TRBV5-6 and TRBJ2-3; 9 nucleotides match TRBD2. The junction had 6 bases not matched to a gene; V was cut back by 0 bases and J by 7 bases. The CDR3 covers 15 residues. In germline, CDR1 is SGHDT, CDR2 YYEEEE.

V usage is TRBV5-6 and J usage is TRBJ2-3; D unclear. The CDR3 has 15 amino acids. V lost 4 bases and J 3 bases, leaving 15 bases between the germline ends. The germline V gene has CDR1 SGHDT and CDR2 YYEEEE. CDR3 amino acids: CASSPDRIPTDTQYF. DNA of the CDR3: TGTGCCAGCAGCCCGGACCGGATACCGACAGATACGCAGTATTTT.

This clonotype showed up just a few times. In nucleotides, the CDR3 is TGTGCCAGCAGCTTAGGGCGGGGACTAGGGTATGAGACCCAGTACTTC. This sequence encodes CASSLGRGLGYETQYF. The V call is TRBV7-2, the J call TRBJ2-5; 8 bases align to TRBD2. The junction had 9 bases not matched to a gene; V was cut back by 1 base and J by 5 bases. CDR3 length: 16 amino acids. Germline loops: CDR1 SGHTA, CDR2 FQGNSA.

The chain has TRBV28 and TRBJ2-1, with D unclear. The CDR3 sequence is 12 residues long. In germline, CDR1 is MDHEN, CDR2 SYDVKM. The germline V and J ends were trimmed by 4 bases and 8 bases, with 9 bases remaining between them. The chain's CDR3 is CASSSPPHEQFF. The CDR3, as DNA: TGTGCCAGCAGTTCCCCTCCCCATGAGCAGTTCTTC.

The V and J genes are TRBV28 and TRBJ2-1; a possible D gene is TRBD2 (5 bases). CDR3 size: 16 residues. The V and J ends lost 6 bases and 2 bases respectively, with 17 bases between them. Germline V gene data show CDR1 as MDHEN and CDR2 as SYDVKM. The chain's CDR3 is CASSPVATETYNEQFF. The CDR3 DNA follows: TGTGCCAGCAGCCCTGTAGCGACCGAAACCTACAATGAGCAGTTCTTC.

This chain connects TRBV7-8 to TRBJ1-5; no clear D. Germline CDR1 SGHVS, CDR2 FQNEAQ. V gave up 1 base and J gave up 3 bases, with 4 bases separating them. The CDR3 spans 13 residues. CDR3 loop: CASSLVNNQPQHF. The CDR3, as DNA: TGTGCCAGCAGCTTAGTTAACAATCAGCCCCAGCATTTT.

This clonotype came up many times. V is TRBV13 and J is TRBJ2-2; 7 positions match TRBD2. V shed 4 bases and J 4 bases; nucleotides not matched to a gene: 6. Germline values: CDR1 PRHDT, CDR2 FYEKMQ (reference sequence). There are 15 residues in the CDR3. CDR3 sequence: CASSSRTRRTGELFF. The CDR3 DNA reads as TGTGCCAGCAGCTCCAGGACTAGACGCACCGGGGAGCTGTTTTTT.

This chain's CDR3 is CASSPTGLAEPYEQYF. The CDR3 nucleotides are TGTGCCAGCAGCCCTACGGGACTAGCGGAGCCCTACGAGCAGTACTTC. J is TRBJ2-7 and V is TRBV27, with TRBD2 matching over 11 bases. Trimming at V came to 6 bases and at J to 2 bases, leaving 9 bases not matched to a gene. Per germline, CDR1 MNHEY and CDR2 SMNVEV (reference sequence). This CDR3 is built from 16 residues.

This clonotype has just a few counts. J is TRBJ2-7 and V is TRBV10-3; no firm D call. V was clipped by 7 bases and J by 5 bases, with 9 bases between them. The CDR3 sequence is 11 residues long. Germline V lookup: CDR1 ENHRY, CDR2 SYGVKD. The CDR3 DNA follows: TGTGCCATCAAAGGGTATGACGAGCAGTACTTC. Its translation: CAIKGYDEQYF.

This clonotype was found many times. J is TRBJ2-5 and V is TRBV4-2, with 7 bases fitting TRBD1. The CDR3 covers 15 residues. Trimming cost V 0 bases and J 4 bases; bases outside gene matches: 5. In germline, CDR1 is LGHNA, CDR2 YNFKEQ. For the CDR3, the DNA is TGTGCCAGCAGCCAAGAGACAGGGACGGGAGAGACCCAGTACTTC. This translates into CASSQETGTGETQYF.

The rearrangement joins TRBV6-5 to TRBJ2-5; a weak D match, TRBD2 (6 bases). This CDR3 is built from 14 residues. Per germline, CDR1 MNHEY and CDR2 SVGAGI. The V end was cut by 4 bases, the J end by 7 bases, with 16 bases between. CDR3 bases: TGTGCCAGCAGTTCCGGGACTGCTATTGGGACCCAGTACTTC. As protein: CASSSGTAIGTQYF.

The rearrangement uses TRBV6-1 and TRBJ2-3, with D hard to call. Germline values: CDR1 MNHNS, CDR2 SASEGT. The CDR3 is 15 amino acids. Trimming took off 10 bases at V and 0 bases at J, with 17 bases between the two ends. CDR3 DNA sequence: TGTGCCATCAAACCTAGGGCGCGTAGCACAGATACGCAGTATTTT. Protein sequence: CAIKPRARSTDTQYF.